One and the same sample provided the 27 T cell receptor beta chains below, sequenced in a study of cytomegalovirus exposure and HLA in healthy donors. Primers for the PCR totalled 60 Vbeta and 13 Jbeta. Profiling relied on immunoSEQ multiplex PCR, and the TCRdb table lists in-frame clones only, not all of them. The sample consists of 60,000 to 95,000 clones, 65% to 90% of them appearing once. Sequencing was performed on PBMCs. All receptors derive from a man in his 70s in good health and CMV-seropositive.

This clone was counted a single time. The V and J genes are TRBV7-2 and TRBJ2-5; 7 nucleotides agree with TRBD1. This CDR3 spans 14 amino acids. The V gene's germline CDR1 is SGHTA and CDR2 FQGNSA. The V gene end was trimmed by 4 bases and the J gene end by 2 bases; junction bases not matched to a gene: 4. CDR3 in DNA: TGTGCCAGCAGCTCCCGACAGGGTCAAGAGACCCAGTACTTC. Residues: CASSSRQGQETQYF.

This chain joins TRBV2 and TRBJ1-1; D call uncertain. Trimming pared 2 bases from V and 6 bases from J, leaving 10 bases between. Germline V gives CDR1 SNHLY, CDR2 FYNNEI. The CDR3 is 13 residues long. The CDR3 loop is CASSEWSVAEAFF. The CDR3, as DNA: TGTGCCAGCAGTGAATGGTCTGTAGCTGAAGCTTTCTTT. Supplemented by reference TRBV2 and TRBJ1-1, the full variable domain reads EPEVTQTPSHQVTQMGQEVILRCVPISNHLYFYWYRQILGQKVEFLVSFYNNEISEKSEIFDDQFSVERPDGSNFTLKIRSTKLEDSAMYFCASSEWSVAEAFFGQGTRLTVV.

The V call is TRBV5-1, the J call TRBJ1-2; 10 positions agree with TRBD1. CDR3 length equals 12 residues. J was trimmed by 8 bases and V by 4 bases; bases with no gene match: 2. Germline V gene lookup returns CDR1 SGHRS and CDR2 YFSETQ. CDR3 sequence reads: CASSGTGEGYTF. In DNA form, the CDR3 reads TGCGCCAGCAGCGGGACAGGGGAGGGCTACACCTTC.

The CDR3 sequence is CASSPTPKHVDRGRGYTF. CDR3 nucleotides: TGTGCCAGCAGTCCAACTCCTAAACACGTAGACAGGGGCCGGGGCTACACCTTC. The chain recombines TRBV28 with TRBJ1-2; 8 bases match TRBD1. Trimming took 5 bases from V and 8 from J; bases not matched to a gene: 22. The CDR3 consists of 18 residues. Germline V CDR1 and CDR2: MDHEN, SYDVKM.

The chain links TRBV29-1 to TRBJ1-1; unclear D gene. There are 12 residues in the CDR3. Germline CDR1 and CDR2: SQVTM and ANQGSEA. The germline V and J ends were trimmed by 7 bases and 5 bases, with 14 bases remaining between them. The CDR3 sequence: CSAEAGFTEAFF. Here the CDR3 DNA reads TGCAGCGCCGAAGCGGGCTTTACTGAAGCTTTCTTT.

This clone appeared once. The chain joins TRBV6-4 to TRBJ2-5; D perhaps matches TRBD1 (5 bases). The germline gives CDR1 MRHNA, CDR2 SNTAGT. Trimming shortened V by 3 bases and J by 5 bases, and 10 bases separated the two germline ends. The CDR3 loop spans 13 amino acids. The CDR3 sequence is CASSEGASETQYF. In DNA form, the CDR3 reads TGTGCCAGCAGTGAAGGGGCATCGGAGACCCAGTACTTC.

The DNA of the CDR3 is TGCGCCAGCAGCCGTTCATCCGGGACTCAAGATACGCAGTATTTT. Its protein is CASSRSSGTQDTQYF. The chain couples TRBV5-1 to TRBJ2-3; D might be TRBD2 (6 bases). From germline, CDR1 is SGHRS and CDR2 YFSETQ. This CDR3 has 15 amino acids. V shed 4 bases and J shed 5 bases, with 17 bases lying between them.

J is TRBJ1-1 and V is TRBV6-5; TRBD1 might be the D (5 bases). CDR3 size: 14 residues. Germline lookup yields CDR1 MNHEY and CDR2 SVGAGI. V was pared by 2 bases and J by 5 bases, with 12 bases between. As DNA, the CDR3 is TGTGCCAGCAGTTACGGGGGGGTAAAGACTGAAGCTTTCTTT. Translated: CASSYGGVKTEAFF.

The J gene is TRBJ1-1, the V gene TRBV4-1; 7 bases map to TRBD1. This CDR3 is built from 13 residues. V lost 8 bases, J lost 5 bases, and 8 bases stayed unmatched. The germline V gene encodes CDR1 MGHRA and CDR2 YSYEKL. The CDR3 DNA reads TGCGCCAGCGGTAACAGGGGTGGAACTGAAGCTTTCTTT. Translating gives CASGNRGGTEAFF.

About this clone itself: At one boundary the junction diverges from the germline segment, which might be a read error. The V and J genes are TRBV7-7 and TRBJ2-5, with D possibly TRBD2 on 6 matching bases. The CDR3 runs to 13 residues. The germline V gene has CDR1 SSHAT and CDR2 FNYEAQ (reference sequence). CDR3 sequence reads: CASSFGGYETQYF. Written as DNA, the CDR3 is TGTGCTAGCAGCTTTGGGGGGTATGAGACCCAGTACTTC.

This clone was picked up one time. The rearrangement joins TRBV6-5 to TRBJ1-2; maybe TRBD1 (6 bases). The CDR3 is 13 residues long. V was clipped by 4 bases and J by 2 bases, with 8 bases between them. The germline CDR1 and CDR2 sequences are MNHEY and SVGAGI. CDR3 amino acids: CASSSTGNYGYTF. DNA of the CDR3: TGTGCCAGCAGTTCGACAGGAAACTATGGCTACACCTTC.

As DNA, the CDR3 is TGCGCCAGCAGCCCGGGGGGGGACTATGGCTACACCTTC. This encodes CASSPGGDYGYTF. The J gene is TRBJ1-2, the V gene TRBV5-1; a possible D gene is TRBD1 (5 bases). The V end lost 4 bases, the J end lost 3 bases, and 10 bases lay between the germline ends. Germline-derived CDR1 and CDR2 are SGHRS and YFSETQ. This CDR3 is 13 amino acids long.

This CDR3 is CASSLEQGANYGYTF. CDR3 coding DNA: TGTGCCAGCAGCCTTGAACAGGGAGCTAACTATGGCTACACCTTC. The rearrangement uses TRBV5-8 and TRBJ1-2; TRBD1 might be the D (6 bases). Deletions cut 4 bases from V and 0 bases from J, with 13 bases between. CDR3 size: 15 residues. CDR1 and CDR2 (germline): SGHTS, YDEGEE.

The chain links TRBV2 to TRBJ2-3; 7 bases match TRBD2. CDR1 is SNHLY and CDR2 is FYNNEI in the germline V gene. CDR3 length equals 14 residues. V trimming: 6 bases; J trimming: 0 bases; junction bases outside the gene matches: 3. CDR3 sequence: CASRPLASTDTQYF. CDR3 nucleotide sequence: TGTGCCAGCAGGCCACTAGCGAGCACAGATACGCAGTATTTT.

The chain has TRBV14 and TRBJ2-2, with TRBD2 matching over 8 bases. Trimming removed 6 bases from V and 6 bases from J; junction bases left unmatched: 12. Germline CDR1 reads SGHDN; CDR2 reads FVKESK. The CDR3 has 16 amino acids. The CDR3 here is CASRPRGAGEPGELFF. The CDR3 nucleotides read TGTGCCAGCAGACCCCGGGGAGCGGGAGAACCCGGGGAGCTGTTTTTT.

J is TRBJ1-2 and V is TRBV19; 7 bases are shared with TRBD1. V lost 7 bases to trimming and J lost 7 bases; unmatched junction nucleotides: 9. There are 13 residues in the CDR3. The V gene's germline CDR1 is LNHDA and CDR2 SQIVND (reference sequence). CDR3 in DNA: TGTGCCAGTAAACTGAGGGGGCTGGGTGGCTACACCTTC. Residues: CASKLRGLGGYTF.

For the CDR3, the DNA is TGTGCCTGGAGTGTCGTGGCGGAAGAGACCCAGTACTTC. This sequence encodes CAWSVVAEETQYF. V gene TRBV30 combines with J gene TRBJ2-5; D is uncertain. V was trimmed by 0 bases and J by 3 bases, leaving 8 bases between them. CDR1 is GTSNPN, CDR2 SVGIG, per germline (reference sequence). The CDR3 has 13 amino acids. Looking up the rest from reference TRBV30 and TRBJ2-5 gives the full variable domain: SQTIHQWPATLVQPVGSPLSLECTVEGTSNPNLYWYRQAAGRGLQLLFYSVGIGQISSEVPQNLSASRPQDRQFILSSKKLLLSDSGFYLCAWSVVAEETQYFGPGTRLLVL.

The V and J genes are TRBV29-1 and TRBJ1-2, with D unresolved. Trimming removed 5 bases from V and 5 bases from J, with 9 bases in between. CDR3 length equals 11 residues. Germline CDR1 reads SQVTM; CDR2 reads ANQGSEA. This CDR3 reads CSVRELYGYTF. In DNA form, the CDR3 reads TGCAGCGTTCGAGAGTTATATGGCTACACCTTC.

The rearrangement joins TRBV7-9 to TRBJ1-2; D ambiguous. This CDR3 comprises 11 residues. CDR1 and CDR2 from the germline V gene are SEHNR and FQNEAQ (reference sequence). Between the trimmed V and J ends, which lost 1 base and 8 bases, there was a span of 5 bases. CDR3 sequence (DNA): TGTGCCAGCAGCTTAGGAGGAGGCTACACCTTC. Its translation: CASSLGGGYTF.

This clone has more than one count but fewer than ten. The chain links TRBV29-1 to TRBJ1-2; 9 bases map to TRBD1. Germline trimming cut 4 bases from V and 10 bases from J; bases unmatched to any gene: 7. Germline loops: CDR1 SQVTM, CDR2 ANQGSEA. CDR3 length equals 12 residues. CDR3: CSVGATGGFYTF. The DNA of the CDR3 is TGCAGCGTTGGCGCGACAGGGGGATTCTACACCTTC.

This chain uses TRBV6-5 with TRBJ1-1; 7 bases map to TRBD1. V was clipped by 6 bases and J by 2 bases; unmatched bases: 9. Germline CDR1 MNHEY, CDR2 SVGAGI. The CDR3 is 15 amino acids. The CDR3 sequence: CASSAGQAGNTEAFF. The CDR3 DNA is TGTGCCAGCAGCGCAGGACAGGCAGGCAACACTGAAGCTTTCTTT.

The chain is built from TRBV2 and TRBJ2-3; possibly TRBD1 for D (5 bases). This CDR3 contains 12 residues. V was shortened by 8 bases and J by 2 bases, with 8 bases between the two germline ends. Germline values: CDR1 SNHLY, CDR2 FYNNEI. The CDR3 nucleotides read TGTGCCAGCTCACAGGCCACAGATACGCAGTATTTT. Translation gives CASSQATDTQYF.

This sequence joins TRBV11-2 and TRBJ2-3; TRBD2 matches 8 bases. J gave up 6 bases and V 3 bases, and 8 bases lay outside the gene matches. Germline-derived CDR1 and CDR2 are SGHAT and FQNNGV. This CDR3 comprises 15 residues. CDR3 in DNA: TGTGCCAGCAGCTTTTCGGGAGGGCGTGGTGATACGCAGTATTTT. Translation gives CASSFSGGRGDTQYF.

This clone was found once. The sample holds other DNA sequences that translate to the same CDR3. This chain uses TRBV4-2 with TRBJ2-3; D gene uncertain. V lost 1 base, J lost 2 bases, and 4 bases lay in between. The CDR3 length is 13 residues. CDR1 is LGHNA and CDR2 is YNFKEQ in the germline V gene. The CDR3 sequence: CASSQAHTDTQYF. CDR3 nucleotide sequence: TGTGCCAGCAGCCAAGCACACACAGATACGCAGTATTTT.

The gene calls are TRBV30 and TRBJ2-1, with 12 bases that match TRBD1. The CDR3 covers 14 residues. Looked up from germline, CDR1 is GTSNPN and CDR2 is SVGIG (reference sequence). Germline trimming cut 4 bases from V and 7 bases from J; bases unmatched to any gene: 5. The CDR3 bases are TGTGCCTGGACCGGGACAGGGGGCCGGAATGAGCAGTTCTTC. Translating it yields CAWTGTGGRNEQFF.

This sequence joins TRBV5-1 and TRBJ2-7, with a possible D match to TRBD2 (5 bases). V lost 0 bases and J 5 bases, leaving 12 bases between the germline ends. The CDR3 covers 14 residues. Germline CDR1 is SGHRS and CDR2 is YFSETQ. As DNA, the CDR3 is TGCGCCAGCAGCTTGGGACGGCCCGGGGACGAGCAGTACTTC. Encoded protein: CASSLGRPGDEQYF.

This rearrangement joins TRBV28 to TRBJ2-7, with D uncertain. CDR3 size: 12 residues. Trimming shortened V by 2 bases and J by 2 bases, and 4 bases separated the two germline ends. Germline V CDR1 and CDR2: MDHEN, SYDVKM. The CDR3 nucleotides are TGTGCCAGCAGTTTACCAGCCTACGAGCAGTACTTC. Residues: CASSLPAYEQYF.